This T cell receptor (beta chain) was obtained from a study of T cell responses to AZD1222 COVID-19 vaccine. A word on this clone: As yet, its antigen is unknown.

Study-level points and caveats: Spike-wide coverage was observed for vaccine-associated CD4 TCRs, with dominant responses at 160-218 and 743-854.

CDR1 is SGHRS and CDR2 is YFSETQ in the germline V gene. The CDR3 spans 15 residues. J was trimmed by 0 bases and V by 0 bases; bases with no gene match: 1. The table came from immunoSEQ multiplex PCR; TCRdb's copy has only in-frame clones and leaves some out. The sample records about 140,000 clones, 75% to 90% being singletons. The sequence came from an adult in good health. Sequenced here: peripheral blood, sampled on day 0 of AZD1222 vaccination. The V gene is TRBV5-1, the J gene TRBJ1-2; 8 positions agree with TRBD1. CDR3 bases: TGCGCCAGCAGCTTGGGGACAGGGCCTAACTATGGCTACACCTTC. Amino acid sequence: CASSLGTGPNYGYTF.